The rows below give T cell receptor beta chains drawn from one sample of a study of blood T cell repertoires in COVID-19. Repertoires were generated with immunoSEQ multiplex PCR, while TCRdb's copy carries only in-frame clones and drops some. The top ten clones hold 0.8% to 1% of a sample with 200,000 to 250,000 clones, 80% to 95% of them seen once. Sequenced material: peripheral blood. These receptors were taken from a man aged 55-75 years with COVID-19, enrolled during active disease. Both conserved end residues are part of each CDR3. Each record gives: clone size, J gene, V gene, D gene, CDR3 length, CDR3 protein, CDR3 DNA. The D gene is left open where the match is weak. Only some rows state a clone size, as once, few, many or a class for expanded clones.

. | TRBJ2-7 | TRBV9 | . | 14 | CASSVAGQTYEQYF | TGTGCCAGCAGCGTAGCCGGACAGACCTACGAGCAGTACTTC
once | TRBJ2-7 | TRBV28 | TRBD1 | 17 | CASSPPGQGALKYEQYF | TGTGCCAGCAGTCCTCCCGGACAGGGAGCTCTTAAATACGAGCAGTACTTC
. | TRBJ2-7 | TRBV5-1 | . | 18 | CASSLLALWQEGNYEQYF | TGCGCCAGCAGCTTGTTGGCCCTATGGCAGGAGGGGAATTACGAGCAGTACTTC
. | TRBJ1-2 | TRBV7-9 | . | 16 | CASSLVTGGANYGYTF | TGTGCCAGCAGCTTAGTCACAGGAGGGGCTAACTATGGCTACACCTTC
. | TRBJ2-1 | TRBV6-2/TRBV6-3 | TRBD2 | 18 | CASSPLTSGRASYNEQFF | TGTGCCAGCAGCCCTTTGACTAGCGGGAGGGCCAGTTACAATGAGCAGTTCTTC
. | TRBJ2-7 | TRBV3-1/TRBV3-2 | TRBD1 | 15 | CASSPSDRGVWEQYF | TGTGCCAGCAGCCCCTCGGACAGGGGGGTGTGGGAGCAGTACTTC
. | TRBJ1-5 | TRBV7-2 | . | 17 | CASSLRSTGVGNQPQHF | TGTGCCAGCAGCTTAAGATCGACGGGGGTGGGCAATCAGCCCCAGCATTTT
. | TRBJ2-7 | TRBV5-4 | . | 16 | CASSLGGGASSYEQYF | TGTGCCAGCAGCTTGGGCGGCGGGGCGAGCTCCTACGAGCAGTACTTC
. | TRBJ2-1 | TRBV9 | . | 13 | CASSVVSGNEQFF | TGTGCCAGCAGCGTAGTCTCAGGGAATGAGCAGTTCTTC
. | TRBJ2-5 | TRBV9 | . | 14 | CASSVGGVGETQYF | TGTGCCAGCAGCGTAGGAGGAGTTGGGGAGACCCAGTACTTC
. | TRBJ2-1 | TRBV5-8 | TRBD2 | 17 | CASSSRVAGGPGNEQFF | TGTGCCAGCAGCTCGAGGGTAGCGGGAGGGCCGGGGAATGAGCAGTTCTTC
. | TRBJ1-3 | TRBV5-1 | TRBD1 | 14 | CASSPGGPGNTIYF | TGCGCCAGCAGCCCAGGGGGGCCTGGAAACACCATATATTTT
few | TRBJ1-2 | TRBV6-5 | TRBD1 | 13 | CASSLTGASGYTF | TGTGCCAGCAGCCTGACAGGGGCATCTGGCTACACCTTC
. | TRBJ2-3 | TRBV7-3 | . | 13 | CASSTDTRDTQYF | TGTGCCAGCAGCACGGATACCAGGGATACGCAGTATTTT
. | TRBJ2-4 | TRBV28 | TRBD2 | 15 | CASSLLDSGRNIQYF | TGTGCCAGCAGTTTATTGGATAGCGGGAGAAACATTCAGTACTTC
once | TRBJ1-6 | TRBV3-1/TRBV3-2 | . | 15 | CASRLAGGWNSPLHF | TGTGCCAGCCGCCTTGCCGGGGGGTGGAATTCACCCCTCCACTTT
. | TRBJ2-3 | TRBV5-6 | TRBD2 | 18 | CASSLEASGAHRGDTQYF | TGTGCCAGCAGCTTGGAGGCTAGCGGAGCGCACCGTGGAGATACGCAGTATTTT
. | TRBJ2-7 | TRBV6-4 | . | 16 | CASRPNTGSLRSEQYF | TGTGCCAGCAGGCCAAACACAGGGAGTCTACGTAGTGAGCAGTACTTC
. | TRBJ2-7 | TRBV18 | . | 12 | CASSRDGYEQYF | TGTGCCAGCTCTCGAGACGGGTACGAGCAGTACTTC
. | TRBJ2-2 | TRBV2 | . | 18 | CASSESPRGRKAPGELFF | TGTGCCAGCAGTGAATCACCTCGGGGTAGGAAAGCACCCGGGGAGCTGTTTTTT
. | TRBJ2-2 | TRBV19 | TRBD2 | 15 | CASSISTSGAGELFF | TGTGCCAGTAGTATTTCGACTAGCGGGGCCGGGGAGCTGTTTTTT
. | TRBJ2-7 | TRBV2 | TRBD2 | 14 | CASSASGRGYEQYF | TGTGCCAGCAGCGCCAGCGGGAGGGGCTACGAGCAGTACTTC
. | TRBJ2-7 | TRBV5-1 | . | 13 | CASSTTGGYEQYF | TGCGCCAGCAGCACTACCGGGGGCTACGAGCAGTACTTC
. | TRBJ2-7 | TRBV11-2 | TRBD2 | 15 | CASSPRTSGSYEQYF | TGTGCCAGCAGCCCCCGGACTAGCGGGAGCTACGAGCAGTACTTC